The rows below give T cell receptor beta chains drawn from one sample of a study of blood T cell repertoires in COVID-19. Produced via immunoSEQ multiplex PCR; TCRdb's table is partial and in-frame only. The data show 150,000 to 200,000 clones, with roughly four fifths seen just once and about 4.9% held by the top ten. The sample consisted of peripheral blood. These TCRs come from a woman in her 30s with acute or convalescent COVID-19. CDR3s include the opening cysteine and the closing phenylalanine or tryptophan. The D gene is left open where the match is weak. Clone sizes are given selectively: once, few, many, or a class where the clone is expanded.

v_gene	abundance	j_gene	len	d_gene	CDR3aa	CDR3nt
TRBV30	-	TRBJ2-2	14	-	CAWNTRLMAGELFF	TGTGCCTGGAATACCAGATTGATGGCCGGGGAGCTGTTTTTT
TRBV7-9	once	TRBJ2-1	16	TRBD2	CASSSPTSGTRNEQFF	TGTGCCAGCAGCTCCCCGACTAGCGGTACCCGAAATGAGCAGTTCTTC
TRBV10-2	-	TRBJ1-2	17	-	CASSALGQGMAVYGYTF	TGCGCCAGCAGTGCTTTGGGCCAGGGGATGGCCGTCTATGGCTACACCTTC
TRBV3-1/TRBV3-2	-	TRBJ1-2	13	-	CASSQVPGDGYTF	TGTGCCAGCAGCCAAGTTCCAGGGGATGGCTACACCTTC
TRBV5-6	-	TRBJ1-2	15	TRBD1	CASIRQGTFNYGYTF	TGTGCCAGCATCCGACAGGGGACCTTTAACTATGGCTACACCTTC
TRBV19	-	TRBJ1-2	12	-	CASHVQPGGYTF	TGTGCCAGTCACGTGCAACCAGGGGGCTACACCTTC
TRBV15	-	TRBJ2-1	14	TRBD2	CATHPGRGGPEQFF	TGTGCCACCCACCCCGGGCGGGGGGGCCCTGAGCAGTTCTTC
TRBV6-5	-	TRBJ1-2	13	TRBD1	CASSSHRGGGYTF	TGTGCCAGCAGTTCCCACAGGGGAGGCGGCTACACCTTC
TRBV27	-	TRBJ2-1	14	-	CASRSLPSYNEQFF	TGTGCCAGCAGGTCACTCCCGTCCTACAATGAGCAGTTCTTC
TRBV7-8	-	TRBJ1-4	16	-	CASSLDPGTTNEKLFF	TGTGCCAGCAGCTTAGACCCAGGGACAACTAATGAAAAACTGTTTTTT
TRBV6-5	once	TRBJ2-7	13	-	CASRFDSGGEQYF	TGTGCCAGCAGGTTTGACTCAGGGGGGGAGCAGTACTTC
TRBV5-4	-	TRBJ1-1	13	-	CASPPYGQLEAFF	TGTGCCAGTCCGCCATATGGACAGCTTGAAGCTTTCTTT
TRBV7-9	-	TRBJ2-7	15	-	CASSSPTGVGYEQYF	TGTGCCAGCAGCTCCCCGACCGGGGTGGGCTACGAGCAGTACTTC
TRBV7-6	-	TRBJ1-4	15	TRBD1	CASSQLTGGNEKLFF	TGTGCCAGCAGCCAGCTGACAGGGGGGAATGAAAAACTGTTTTTT
TRBV27	few	TRBJ2-5	15	-	CASSLGGRGAETQYF	TGTGCCAGCAGTTTGGGGGGGCGCGGGGCAGAGACCCAGTACTTC
TRBV11-2	once	TRBJ2-7	15	-	CASSLVGGSLYEQYF	TGTGCCAGCAGCTTAGTTGGTGGGAGCCTCTACGAGCAGTACTTC
TRBV5-4	few	TRBJ2-1	16	-	CASSLAGQRAGNEQFF	TGTGCCAGCAGCTTGGCCGGGCAGCGGGCCGGCAATGAGCAGTTCTTC
TRBV7-6	-	TRBJ2-2	17	TRBD2	CASSSQPTSGSAGELFF	TGTGCCAGCAGCTCTCAACCAACTAGCGGGAGCGCCGGGGAGCTGTTTTTT
TRBV7-7	-	TRBJ2-7	12	TRBD1	CASSADRGEQYF	TGTGCCAGCAGCGCAGACAGGGGCGAGCAGTACTTC
TRBV29-1	once	TRBJ1-5	22	TRBD1	CSVVLGTGGGGPLSAGYQPQHF	TGCAGCGTTGTCCTTGGGACAGGGGGCGGCGGGCCTCTTTCGGCAGGCTATCAGCCCCAGCATTTT
TRBV19	-	TRBJ2-3	11	-	CASSYSYTQYF	TGTGCCAGTAGTTACTCTTATACGCAGTATTTT
TRBV7-2	-	TRBJ2-7	13	-	CASSDLSRGEQYF	TGTGCCAGCAGCGATCTGTCCAGGGGAGAGCAGTACTTC
TRBV5-1	-	TRBJ1-2	13	TRBD1	CASRERTGNGYTF	TGCGCCAGCAGGGAACGGACAGGGAATGGCTACACCTTC
TRBV9	once	TRBJ2-2	15	-	CASSPGNRVVGELFF	TGTGCCAGCAGCCCCGGAAACAGGGTAGTCGGGGAGCTGTTTTTT
TRBV5-1	-	TRBJ1-2	15	TRBD1	CASSEGDSRGYGYTF	TGCGCCAGCAGCGAAGGGGACAGCCGAGGCTATGGCTACACCTTC
TRBV28	-	TRBJ1-3	15	-	CASSLRPGSGNTIYF	TGTGCCAGCAGTTTACGCCCAGGGTCTGGAAACACCATATATTTT
TRBV7-8	-	TRBJ2-2	15	-	CASSLGGPGTGELFF	TGTGCCAGCAGCCTCGGGGGGCCGGGGACCGGGGAGCTGTTTTTT
TRBV19	-	TRBJ2-5	13	-	CATSLALQETQYF	TGTGCCACCTCACTAGCCCTCCAAGAGACCCAGTACTTC
TRBV15	many	TRBJ1-2	14	-	CATRPRTTGYGYTF	TGTGCCACCAGACCGCGGACAACCGGCTATGGCTACACCTTC
TRBV27	once	TRBJ1-1	14	TRBD1	CASSLSTGGTEAFF	TGTGCCAGCAGTTTATCGACAGGGGGCACTGAAGCTTTCTTT
TRBV5-1	-	TRBJ1-4	16	-	CASSLSGVRPNEKLFF	TGCGCCAGCAGCTTATCGGGGGTTCGCCCTAATGAAAAACTGTTTTTT
TRBV3-1/TRBV3-2	-	TRBJ2-2	18	-	CASSQDRWEVLNTGELFF	TGTGCCAGCAGCCAAGATCGGTGGGAGGTACTGAACACCGGGGAGCTGTTTTTT
TRBV7-8	few	TRBJ1-2	16	TRBD1	CASSLVAGTGFGGYTF	TGTGCCAGCAGCTTAGTCGCCGGGACAGGTTTTGGTGGCTACACCTTC
TRBV7-6	-	TRBJ2-7	11	-	CASSSAYEQYF	TGTGCCAGCAGCTCAGCCTACGAGCAGTACTTC
TRBV19	-	TRBJ1-6	13	TRBD1	CASRTGMGSPLHF	TGTGCCAGTCGGACAGGGATGGGATCACCCCTCCACTTT
TRBV28	-	TRBJ1-6	15	TRBD1	CASSPRTGANSPLHF	TGTGCCAGCAGTCCGCGGACAGGGGCGAATTCACCCCTCCACTTT
TRBV7-9	-	TRBJ1-1	14	-	CASSLQGGYTEAFF	TGTGCCAGCAGCTTACAAGGGGGTTACACTGAAGCTTTCTTT
TRBV19	few	TRBJ1-1	15	-	CASSYGGRGNTEAFF	TGTGCCAGTAGTTACGGCGGCAGGGGGAACACTGAAGCTTTCTTT
TRBV19	-	TRBJ1-5	14	-	CATGTPYSNQPQHF	TGTGCCACTGGGACACCTTATAGCAATCAGCCCCAGCATTTT
TRBV11-2	once	TRBJ2-7	15	-	CASSTLDSRRNEQYF	TGTGCCAGCAGCACCCTCGATTCTAGGCGGAACGAGCAGTACTTC
TRBV9	-	TRBJ1-5	15	-	CASSVGGSSNQPQHF	TGTGCCAGCAGCGTAGGCGGGAGTAGCAATCAGCCCCAGCATTTT
TRBV7-3	-	TRBJ1-1	14	TRBD1	CASSPDGQGAEAFF	TGTGCCAGCAGCCCCGACGGACAGGGGGCAGAAGCTTTCTTT
TRBV5-6	-	TRBJ1-5	13	-	CASSLTGNQPQHF	TGTGCCAGCAGCTTGACGGGGAATCAGCCCCAGCATTTT
TRBV2	-	TRBJ1-4	14	-	CASSEGAPNEKLFF	TGTGCCAGCAGTGAGGGCGCTCCAAATGAAAAACTGTTTTTT
TRBV7-2	once	TRBJ2-5	14	TRBD1	CASSYNRGQETQYF	TGTGCCAGCAGCTACAACAGGGGGCAAGAGACCCAGTACTTC
TRBV7-8	few	TRBJ2-6	14	TRBD1	CASRTGAGANVLTF	TGTGCCAGCAGGACAGGGGCTGGGGCCAACGTCCTGACTTTC